The 23 T cell receptor beta chains reported below all come from one sample, sequenced in a study of blood T cell repertoires in COVID-19. Profiling relied on immunoSEQ multiplex PCR, and the TCRdb table lists in-frame clones only, not all of them. The sample holds around 63,000 clones, 65% to 85% seen once. The sample was peripheral blood. The source of these receptors is a man in his sixties with acute or convalescent COVID-19.

This chain links TRBV7-9 with TRBJ2-1; weak D call: TRBD2 (7 bases). Germline V gene data show CDR1 as SEHNR and CDR2 as FQNEAQ (reference sequence). The CDR3 loop spans 14 amino acids. Trimming took off 3 bases at V and 8 bases at J, with 14 bases between the two ends. In nucleotides, the CDR3 is TGTGCCAGCAGCTTCGGGGGGCCCTTAGATGAGCAGTTCTTC. This sequence encodes CASSFGGPLDEQFF.

As regards this clone: At one end the junction does not follow the germline gene, possibly because of a read error. This chain links TRBV27 with TRBJ2-1; 10 bases fit TRBD2. There are 15 residues in the CDR3. Germline CDR1 reads MNHEY; CDR2 reads SMNVEV (reference sequence). CDR3 protein: CAGSSRLAGSNEQFF. CDR3 bases: TGTGCCGGCAGTTCCCGACTAGCGGGCAGCAATGAGCAGTTCTTC.

The CDR3 protein is CASTLGQGIYGYTF. The CDR3 DNA sequence: TGTGCCAGCACACTCGGACAGGGGATCTATGGCTACACCTTC. The chain uses TRBV7-2 and TRBJ1-2; 9 nucleotides align to TRBD1. The CDR3 has 14 amino acids. Germline V gene sequence: CDR1 SGHTA, CDR2 FQGNSA. J lost 4 bases, V lost 7 bases, and 7 bases had no gene match. The full variable domain, with the rest looked up from reference TRBV7-2 and TRBJ1-2, is GAGVSQSPSNKVTEKGKDVELRCDPISGHTALYWYRQSLGQGLEFLIYFQGNSAPDKSGLPSDRFSAERTGGSVSTLTIQRTQQEDSAVYLCASTLGQGIYGYTFGSGTRLTVV.

J is TRBJ2-7 and V is TRBV6-2 or TRBV6-3; perhaps TRBD1 as D (6 bases). Germline CDR1 MNHEY, CDR2 SVGEGT. The V gene lost 4 bases and the J gene lost 4 bases, with 8 bases spanning the gap. There are 12 residues in the CDR3. As DNA, the CDR3 is TGTGCCAGCAGTTTAACAGGGTACGAGCAGTACTTC. It is translated as CASSLTGYEQYF.

This clone was counted between two and nine times. V usage is TRBV9 and J usage is TRBJ1-2; D perhaps matches TRBD1 (5 bases). The germline CDR1 and CDR2 sequences are SGDLS and YYNGEE. V lost 4 bases and J 6 bases, leaving 10 bases between the germline ends. The CDR3 has 12 residues. Written as DNA, the CDR3 is TGTGCCAGCAGCACAGGAAACAATGGCTACACCTTC. Protein sequence: CASSTGNNGYTF.

The chain combines TRBV28 with TRBJ2-1, with 9 bases identical to TRBD2. The CDR3 loop spans 18 amino acids. CDR1 and CDR2 (germline): MDHEN, SYDVKM. V lost 8 bases to trimming and J lost 7 bases; unmatched junction nucleotides: 21. The CDR3 region has the DNA TGTGCCAGCGCCAAGGGGGCTAGCGGGGCCCATTCATCAAATGAGCAGTTCTTC. Protein: CASAKGASGAHSSNEQFF.

V and J are TRBV6-5 and TRBJ2-3; 9 bases match TRBD2. The CDR3 loop spans 15 amino acids. The V gene end was trimmed by 7 bases and the J gene end by 4 bases; junction bases not matched to a gene: 9. Germline V gene lookup returns CDR1 MNHEY and CDR2 SVGAGI. The CDR3 reads CASTSKGGGADTQYF. The CDR3 nucleotides read TGTGCCAGCACCTCAAAGGGCGGGGGGGCAGATACGCAGTATTTT.

The genes are TRBV24-1 and TRBJ2-2, with TRBD1 matching over 7 bases. The CDR3 extends over 17 amino acids. Losses at the gene ends were 4 bases for V and 4 bases for J; bases not matched to a gene: 11. CDR1 and CDR2 from the germline V gene are KGHDR and SFDVKD. The CDR3: CATSESTSTGITGELFF. The CDR3 DNA reads TGTGCCACCAGTGAATCCACCTCGACAGGGATCACCGGGGAGCTGTTTTTT.

The genes are TRBV11-3 and TRBJ2-5; weak D call: TRBD2 (5 bases). Trimming removed 5 bases at V and 5 bases at J, with 15 bases between. Germline V gives CDR1 SGHNT, CDR2 YENEEA. The CDR3 spans 14 residues. CDR3 protein: CASSPGIMGETQYF. CDR3 sequence (DNA): TGTGCCAGCAGCCCCGGGATAATGGGGGAGACCCAGTACTTC.

The chain carries TRBV28 and TRBJ1-2; D uncertain. The CDR3 runs 12 residues. Germline V gene data show CDR1 as MDHEN and CDR2 as SYDVKM. The V and J ends lost 2 bases and 8 bases respectively, with 9 bases between them. The DNA for the CDR3 is TGTGCCAGCAGTTTAATCCCCGAGGGCTACACCTTC. It encodes CASSLIPEGYTF.

This sequence joins TRBV9 and TRBJ1-6; no firm D call. The CDR3 contains 16 residues. Germline loops: CDR1 SGDLS, CDR2 YYNGEE. Trimming took off 1 base at V and 0 bases at J, with 8 bases between the two ends. CDR3 residues: CASSVSSSSYNSPLHF. For the CDR3, the DNA is TGTGCCAGCAGCGTAAGTTCGAGCTCCTATAATTCACCCCTCCACTTT.

The V and J genes are TRBV7-3 and TRBJ2-3; 7 nucleotides match TRBD2. The germline V gene has CDR1 SGHTA and CDR2 FQGTGA. The CDR3 is 15 residues long. V was clipped by 3 bases and J by 3 bases; unmatched bases: 6. This CDR3 reads CASSFLAVRTDTQYF. CDR3 coding DNA: TGTGCCAGCAGCTTTCTAGCGGTCAGAACAGATACGCAGTATTTT.

This chain links TRBV20-1 with TRBJ2-5; D gene ambiguous. Between the trimmed V and J ends, which lost 6 bases and 5 bases, there was a span of 10 bases. CDR1 is DFQATT and CDR2 is SNEGSKA in the germline V gene (reference sequence). This CDR3 has 11 residues. The CDR3 sequence: CSASRVETQYF. CDR3 DNA: TGCAGTGCCTCCCGGGTGGAGACCCAGTACTTC.

This clone appeared a few times. The rearrangement uses TRBV5-1 and TRBJ2-7; 8 nucleotides match TRBD1. Germline CDR1 is SGHRS and CDR2 is YFSETQ. V was pared by 3 bases and J by 3 bases, with 5 bases of the junction left unmatched. This CDR3 has 14 residues. CDR3 protein: CASSSRTGSYEQYF. For the CDR3, the DNA is TGCGCCAGCAGCTCACGGACAGGGAGCTACGAGCAGTACTTC.

This clone was observed a handful of times. The chain is built from TRBV29-1 and TRBJ1-1, with D possibly being TRBD1 (6 bases). V gave up 7 bases and J gave up 0 bases, with 15 bases separating them. This CDR3 is built from 14 residues. Germline V gene data show CDR1 as SQVTM and CDR2 as ANQGSEA. CDR3 loop: CSASGQHMNTEAFF. In DNA, the CDR3 is TGCAGCGCCTCCGGACAGCACATGAACACTGAAGCTTTCTTT.

The chain joins TRBV5-1 to TRBJ2-7, with TRBD1 matching over 8 bases. CDR3 size: 13 residues. Germline CDR1 reads SGHRS; CDR2 reads YFSETQ. Losses at the gene ends were 4 bases for V and 3 bases for J; bases not matched to a gene: 3. This chain's CDR3 is CASSLTGDYEQYF. In DNA, the CDR3 is TGCGCCAGCAGCCTGACAGGGGACTACGAGCAGTACTTC.

The genes are TRBV6-5 and TRBJ2-1, with TRBD2 as a possible D gene (6 bases). CDR3 length equals 14 residues. The germline gives CDR1 MNHEY, CDR2 SVGAGI. Trimming took off 11 bases at V and 7 bases at J, with 21 bases between the two ends. This CDR3 reads CAAMSRGGANEQFF. As DNA, the CDR3 is TGTGCCGCAATGAGCCGAGGAGGGGCGAATGAGCAGTTCTTC.

The chain uses TRBV19 and TRBJ1-6, with D possibly being TRBD1 (6 bases). V shed 5 bases and J shed 10 bases, with 12 bases lying between them. Germline CDR1 and CDR2: LNHDA and SQIVND (reference sequence). CDR3 size: 13 residues. Here the CDR3 reads CASSQGIISPLHF. DNA of the CDR3: TGTGCCAGTAGTCAGGGGATTATCTCACCCCTCCACTTT.

This chain links TRBV6-1 with TRBJ2-7, with D maybe TRBD1 (5 bases). The CDR3 spans 15 residues. Trimming took 2 bases from V and 2 from J, leaving 13 bases between them. Germline V lookup: CDR1 MNHNS, CDR2 SASEGT. For the CDR3, the DNA is TGTGCCAGCAGTGAACAGGGCTCCCTCCCCTACGAGCAGTACTTC. Translation gives CASSEQGSLPYEQYF.

This clone was seen only a few times. The gene calls are TRBV19 and TRBJ2-2, with 8 bases aligning to TRBD1. CDR1 and CDR2 (germline): LNHDA, SQIVND (reference sequence). CDR3 length: 15 amino acids. J was trimmed by 5 bases and V by 7 bases; bases with no gene match: 9. The CDR3 region has the DNA TGTGCCAGTACTGTAGACAGGGGAAGTACCGGGGAGCTGTTTTTT. This sequence encodes CASTVDRGSTGELFF.

The CDR3 is CSVPDIVQTQYF. The CDR3 coding sequence is TGCAGCGTTCCCGACATTGTGCAGACCCAGTACTTC. The gene calls are TRBV29-1 and TRBJ2-5; unclear D gene. Germline CDR1 and CDR2: SQVTM and ANQGSEA. The CDR3 is 12 residues long. V was cut by 5 bases and J by 6 bases, with 13 bases left in between.

The chain employs TRBV24-1 and TRBJ2-7; the D gene is possibly TRBD1 (5 bases). Trimming stripped 4 bases from V and 2 bases from J, with 11 bases between. Germline CDR1 reads KGHDR; CDR2 reads SFDVKD. This CDR3 has 14 amino acids. The CDR3 here is CATSDATVPYEQYF. In nucleotides, the CDR3 is TGTGCCACCAGTGACGCGACAGTACCCTACGAGCAGTACTTC.

The V call is TRBV19, the J call TRBJ1-2; D gene uncertain. The germline V and J ends were trimmed by 5 bases and 2 bases, with 12 bases remaining between them. The CDR3 sequence is 14 residues long. Per germline, CDR1 LNHDA and CDR2 SQIVND (reference sequence). The CDR3 bases are TGTGCCAGTAGTCCCATGTCGGGGAACTATGGCTACACCTTC. Protein product: CASSPMSGNYGYTF.